One and the same sample provided the 20 T cell receptor beta chains below, sequenced in a study of T cells after yellow fever vaccination (dated by TCRdb to between 2019 and 2020). To prepare the library, 5' RACE was applied. Reads for this sample came from an Illumina NovaSeq 6000. The public reads were reanalyzed by TCRdb: fastp trimming at Q25, MiXCR alignment, in-frame beta chains only. Each CDR3 protein gets just one entry, which takes the most common genes and DNA from the rows behind it. This sample holds 300,000 to 400,000 distinct CDR3 sequences; about 11% were observed only once. The ten largest make up 3% to 4% of the sample. Explained via the paper, the treatment or condition label denotes: live attenuated yellow fever vaccine strain. Sequences were derived from CD4+ T cells sorted from PBMCs, sampled 45 days after the yellow fever booster vaccination. The receptors were sampled from a man between 18 and 35 years old who received the YFV17D yellow fever vaccine.

This rearrangement joins TRBV6-2 or TRBV6-3 to TRBJ2-7; 12 bases agree with TRBD2. V was clipped by 6 bases and J by 0 bases; unmatched bases: 9. Germline V gene lookup returns CDR1 MNHEY and CDR2 SVGEGT. The length of the CDR3 is 17 residues. CDR3 coding DNA: TGTGCCAGCAGAGCTGAGACTAGCGGGGGCCTCTCCTACGAGCAGTACTTC. Amino acids: CASRAETSGGLSYEQYF.

This rearrangement joins TRBV7-2 to TRBJ2-7, with D tentatively TRBD1 (6 bases). Germline V gives CDR1 SGHTA, CDR2 FQGNSA. There are 13 residues in the CDR3. V shed 3 bases and J shed 4 bases, with 10 bases lying between them. In nucleotides, the CDR3 is TGTGCCAGCAGCTTTCCGAGGGGGTACGAGCAGTACTTC. Amino acid sequence: CASSFPRGYEQYF.

The rearrangement joins TRBV18 to TRBJ2-3, with D unclear. The CDR3 covers 13 residues. Germline assignment: CDR1 KGHSH and CDR2 LQKENI. Trimming took off 3 bases at V and 12 bases at J, with 16 bases between the two ends. This CDR3 is CASSPSTPNVQYF. CDR3 bases: TGTGCCAGCTCACCGTCAACCCCAAATGTACAGTATTTT.

This rearrangement joins TRBV7-3 to TRBJ2-3; D gene uncertain. V gave up 2 bases and J gave up 5 bases, with 11 bases separating them. The CDR3 runs 14 residues. Per the germline V gene, CDR1 is SGHTA and CDR2 is FQGTGA. The CDR3 sequence is CASSLFSTEDTQYF. CDR3 DNA sequence: TGTGCCAGCAGCTTATTCTCGACTGAAGATACGCAGTATTTT.

The table lists this clonotype with many counts. This chain uses TRBV5-1 with TRBJ2-3; D remains ambiguous. From germline, CDR1 is SGHRS and CDR2 YFSETQ. This CDR3 is 11 amino acids long. V lost 4 bases, J lost 5 bases, and 5 bases lay in between. The CDR3 loop is CASSAKDTQYF. The CDR3 DNA sequence: TGCGCCAGCAGCGCCAAAGATACGCAGTATTTT.

The chain employs TRBV6-5 and TRBJ1-5; 11 bases fit TRBD1. V gave up 6 bases and J gave up 3 bases; unmatched junction bases: 4. Looked up from germline, CDR1 is MNHEY and CDR2 is SVGAGI. The CDR3 sequence is 15 residues long. CDR3 in DNA: TGTGCCAGCAGACGGACAGGGGGCAACAATCAGCCCCAGCATTTT. It translates to CASRRTGGNNQPQHF.

This clonotype has ten or more counts. The CDR3 nucleotides are TGTGCCAGCAGCCCCCAGGGGCGGAACACTGAAGCTTTCTTT. This encodes CASSPQGRNTEAFF. V is TRBV7-3 and J is TRBJ1-1, with D perhaps TRBD1 (6 bases). Trimming removed 5 bases at V and 1 base at J, with 11 bases between. Per germline, CDR1 SGHTA and CDR2 FQGTGA. The CDR3 covers 14 residues.

V gene TRBV9 combines with J gene TRBJ2-2; D ambiguous. V was shortened by 0 bases and J by 3 bases, with 6 bases between the two germline ends. The CDR3 loop spans 14 amino acids. Germline values: CDR1 SGDLS, CDR2 YYNGEE. The CDR3 nucleotides read TGTGCCAGCAGCGTAGACAGCTACACCGGGGAGCTGTTTTTT. Its translation is CASSVDSYTGELFF.

This clonotype was detected a few times. V is TRBV5-5 and J is TRBJ1-1; 9 positions match TRBD1. The trim removed 3 bases at V and 6 bases at J, leaving 9 bases unmatched. Germline assignment: CDR1 SGHKS and CDR2 YYEKEE (reference sequence). The CDR3 has 15 amino acids. CDR3 in amino acids: CASSWGDRDRAEAFF. CDR3 DNA: TGTGCCAGCAGCTGGGGGGACAGGGATCGCGCTGAAGCTTTCTTT.

This chain joins TRBV5-1 and TRBJ2-3; 7 positions agree with TRBD1. The CDR3 extends over 15 amino acids. After removal of 5 bases from V and 1 base from J, the junction contained 7 bases not matched to a gene. The germline gives CDR1 SGHRS, CDR2 YFSETQ. Here the CDR3 DNA reads TGCGCCAGCAGGCAAGGGGGCGCGGGCACAGATACGCAGTATTTT. Its translation: CASRQGGAGTDTQYF.

The chain links TRBV15 to TRBJ1-1; the D is unclear. Germline assignment: CDR1 LNHNV and CDR2 YYDKDF (reference sequence). V was shortened by 5 bases and J by 2 bases, with 12 bases between the two germline ends. The CDR3 is 14 residues long. In DNA, the CDR3 is TGTGCCACCAGCCCCCATGTGCAAAACACTGAAGCTTTCTTT. As protein: CATSPHVQNTEAFF.

This clonotype has just a few counts. This chain connects TRBV4-2 to TRBJ2-5; D is perhaps TRBD1 (7 bases). The CDR3 consists of 14 residues. The germline gives CDR1 LGHNA, CDR2 YNFKEQ. V lost 3 bases and J lost 5, with 13 bases in between. CDR3 loop: CASSHTQGGETQYF. CDR3 nucleotide sequence: TGTGCCAGCAGCCATACCCAGGGGGGCGAGACCCAGTACTTC.

This clonotype was detected a few times. The rearrangement links TRBV10-3 to TRBJ2-7, with unresolved D. This CDR3 is built from 10 residues. V lost 11 bases and J lost 2, with 7 bases in between. Germline V CDR1 and CDR2: ENHRY, SYGVKD. The CDR3 nucleotides read TGTGCCTGTGGAGCCTACGAGCAGTACGTC. It encodes CACGAYEQYV.

This clonotype was seen many times. The V gene is TRBV10-3, the J gene TRBJ2-7, with D hard to call. This CDR3 has 12 residues. In germline, CDR1 is ENHRY, CDR2 SYGVKD. V gave up 3 bases and J gave up 6 bases, with 9 bases separating them. CDR3 residues: CAISEVGSEQYF. CDR3 coding DNA: TGTGCCATCAGTGAAGTGGGTAGCGAGCAGTACTTC.

This clonotype has ten or more counts. The chain uses TRBV4-1 and TRBJ1-4; no definite D call. This CDR3 contains 15 residues. The germline V gene encodes CDR1 MGHRA and CDR2 YSYEKL. V lost 4 bases to trimming and J lost 13 bases, with 22 bases between them. CDR3 region: CASSRRAPNQVPLFF. CDR3 bases: TGCGCCAGCAGCCGCCGGGCTCCCAACCAGGTCCCACTGTTTTTT.

This clonotype was seen a few times. V and J are TRBV7-6 and TRBJ2-7, with a weak D call TRBD1 (5 bases). This CDR3 is 14 amino acids long. Germline V gene sequence: CDR1 SGHVS, CDR2 FNYEAQ. Trimming shortened V by 5 bases and J by 0 bases, and 11 bases separated the two germline ends. The CDR3 DNA reads TGTGCCAGCAGCGTTGGACACCTCTCCTACGAGCAGTACGTC. Its protein is CASSVGHLSYEQYV.

The chain joins TRBV3-1 to TRBJ1-5; a possible D gene is TRBD1 (6 bases). CDR3 length equals 16 residues. Per the germline V gene, CDR1 is LGHDT and CDR2 is YNNKEL (reference sequence). Trimming took 3 bases from V and 1 from J, leaving 13 bases between them. The CDR3 DNA is TGTGCCAGCAGCCATGGGGACACGCCAAGCAATCAGCCCCAGCATTTT. This encodes CASSHGDTPSNQPQHF.

The chain combines TRBV1 with TRBJ2-7. TRBV1 is designated a pseudogene. CDR3 length: 16 residues. As DNA, the CDR3 is TGCACCAGCAGCCAAGGCAGTCAGGTTAGGTCCTACGAGCAGTACGTC. Residues: CTSSQGSQVRSYEQYV.

CDR3 protein: CASSNRKWDGYTF. Written as DNA, the CDR3 is TGTGCCAGCAGCAATCGAAAGTGGGATGGCTACACCTTC. The chain combines TRBV21-1 with TRBJ1-2. TRBV21-1 is termed a pseudogene. The CDR3 is made up of 13 amino acids.

This clonotype was counted many times. The chain couples TRBV7-8 to TRBJ2-1, with 7 bases that match TRBD2. CDR1 and CDR2 from the germline V gene are SGHVS and FQNEAQ. The CDR3 has 16 amino acids. The junction had 8 bases not matched to a gene; V was cut back by 0 bases and J by 6 bases. CDR3 coding DNA: TGTGCCAGCAGCTTAGCGCACGGGGGGTCGGTCAATGAGCAGTTCTTC. Its translation is CASSLAHGGSVNEQFF.